This TCR beta chain was sequenced during a study of naive and memory T cell subsets. CD8 T cells were positively selected from what remained after CD4 positive selection. As concerns this clonotype: No antigen is known for it.

An equimolar mix of two oligonucleotides served as the beta constant-region primer for TRBC1 and TRBC2. TCRdb re-called the UMI-ligation and nested PCR reads with MiXCR, one entry per CDR3 protein. Of about 85,000 distinct CDR3 sequences listed, around 14% were seen once; the top ten hold about 0.93%. Trimming took 5 bases from V and 5 from J, leaving 19 bases between them. Per germline, CDR1 ENHRY and CDR2 SYGVKD. The CDR3 length is 15 residues. Study findings and constraints: Naive and memory subsets had different power law exponents for TCR abundance. Clonotypes here are unpaired alpha or beta chain sequences.

This clonotype was obtained from a human donor in good health. The sample consisted of central memory CD4+ T cells from blood. This chain links TRBV10-3 with TRBJ2-7; D possibly corresponds to TRBD2 (7 bases). The CDR3 region has the DNA TGTGCCATCAGTCCGGGGCAGGGGAGGGTCCACGAGCAGTACTTC. Translated, it gives CAISPGQGRVHEQYF.